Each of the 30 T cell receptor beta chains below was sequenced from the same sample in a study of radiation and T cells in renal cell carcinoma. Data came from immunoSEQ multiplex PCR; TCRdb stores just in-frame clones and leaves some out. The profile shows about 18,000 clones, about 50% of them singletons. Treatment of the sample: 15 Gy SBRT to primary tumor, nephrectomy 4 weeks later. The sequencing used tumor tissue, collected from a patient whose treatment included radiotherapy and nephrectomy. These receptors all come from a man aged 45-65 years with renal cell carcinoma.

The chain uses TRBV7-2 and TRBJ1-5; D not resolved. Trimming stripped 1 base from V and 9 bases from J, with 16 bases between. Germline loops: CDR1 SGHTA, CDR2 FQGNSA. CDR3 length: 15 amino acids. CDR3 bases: TGTGCCAGCAGCTTAGAAGGTACCGGGGTAGGGCCCCAGCATTTT. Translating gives CASSLEGTGVGPQHF.

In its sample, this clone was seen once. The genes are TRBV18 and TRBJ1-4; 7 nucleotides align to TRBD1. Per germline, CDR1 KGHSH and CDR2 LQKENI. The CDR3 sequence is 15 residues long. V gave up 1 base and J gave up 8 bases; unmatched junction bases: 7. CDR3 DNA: TGTGCCAGCTCACCACGCACAGGGGTTGGCGAAAAACTGTTTTTT. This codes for CASSPRTGVGEKLFF.

The CDR3 DNA reads as TGTGCCAGCAGCTTGGCCGGAGCGGGGCTGAACCAAGAGACCCAGTACTTC. Its protein product is CASSLAGAGLNQETQYF. V is TRBV5-4 and J is TRBJ2-5; 7 bases align to TRBD2. Germline V gene lookup returns CDR1 SGHNT and CDR2 YYREEE (reference sequence). The junction had 8 bases not matched to a gene; V was cut back by 0 bases and J by 0 bases. The CDR3 has 17 residues.

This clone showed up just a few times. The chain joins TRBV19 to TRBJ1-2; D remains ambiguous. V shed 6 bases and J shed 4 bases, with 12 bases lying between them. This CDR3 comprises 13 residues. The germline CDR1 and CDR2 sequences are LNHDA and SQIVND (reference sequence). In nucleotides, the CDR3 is TGTGCCAGTAGCCCGGTGGACTTCTATGGCTACACCTTC. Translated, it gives CASSPVDFYGYTF.

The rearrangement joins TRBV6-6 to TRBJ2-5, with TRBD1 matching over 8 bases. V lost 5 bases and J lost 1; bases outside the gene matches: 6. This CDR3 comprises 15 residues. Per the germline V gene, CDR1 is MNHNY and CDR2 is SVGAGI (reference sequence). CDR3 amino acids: CASSHGTGAQETQYF. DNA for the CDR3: TGTGCCAGCAGTCACGGGACAGGTGCCCAAGAGACCCAGTACTTC.

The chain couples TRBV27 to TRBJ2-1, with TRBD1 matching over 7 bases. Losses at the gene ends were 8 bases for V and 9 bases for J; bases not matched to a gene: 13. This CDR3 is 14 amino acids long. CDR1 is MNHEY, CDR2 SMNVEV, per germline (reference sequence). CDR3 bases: TGTGCCAGCTACGATAAAGGGGGCTCGGGTGAGCAGTTCTTC. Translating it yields CASYDKGGSGEQFF.

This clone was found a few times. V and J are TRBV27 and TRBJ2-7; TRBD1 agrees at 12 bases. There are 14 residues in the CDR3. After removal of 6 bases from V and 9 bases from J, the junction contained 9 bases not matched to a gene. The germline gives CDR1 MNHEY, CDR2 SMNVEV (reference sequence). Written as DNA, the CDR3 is TGTGCCAGCAGGTCCGGGACAGGGGGCGCAGGGCAGTACTTC. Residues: CASRSGTGGAGQYF.

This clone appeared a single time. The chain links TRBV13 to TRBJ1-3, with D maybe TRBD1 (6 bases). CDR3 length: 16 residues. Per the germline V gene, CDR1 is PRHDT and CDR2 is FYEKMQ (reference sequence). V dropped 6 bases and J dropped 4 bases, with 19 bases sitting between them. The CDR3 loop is CASRQLASGTGNTIYF. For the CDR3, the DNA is TGTGCCAGCAGGCAATTAGCATCCGGGACAGGAAACACCATATATTTT.

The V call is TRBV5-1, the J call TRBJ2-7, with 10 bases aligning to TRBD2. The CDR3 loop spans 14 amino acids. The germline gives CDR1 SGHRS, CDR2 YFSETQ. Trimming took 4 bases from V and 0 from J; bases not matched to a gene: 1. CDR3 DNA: TGCGCCAGCAGCGGGACTAGCGTCTCCTACGAGCAGTACTTC. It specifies CASSGTSVSYEQYF.

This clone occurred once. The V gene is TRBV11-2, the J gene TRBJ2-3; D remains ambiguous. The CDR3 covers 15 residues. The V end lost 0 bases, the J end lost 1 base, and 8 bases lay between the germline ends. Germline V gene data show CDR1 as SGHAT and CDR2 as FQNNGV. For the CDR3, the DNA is TGTGCCAGCAGCTTAGATCGGATGGGCACAGATACGCAGTATTTT. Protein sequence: CASSLDRMGTDTQYF. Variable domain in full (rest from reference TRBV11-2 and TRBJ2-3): EAGVAQSPRYKIIEKRQSVAFWCNPISGHATLYWYQQILGQGPKLLIQFQNNGVVDDSQLPKDRFSAERLKGVDSTLKIQPAKLEDSAVYLCASSLDRMGTDTQYFGPGTRLTVL.

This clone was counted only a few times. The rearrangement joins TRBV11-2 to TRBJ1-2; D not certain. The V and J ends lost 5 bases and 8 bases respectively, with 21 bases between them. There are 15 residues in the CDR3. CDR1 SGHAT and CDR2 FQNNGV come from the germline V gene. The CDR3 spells CASSDFYTRLAGYTF. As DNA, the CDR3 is TGTGCCAGCAGCGATTTTTACACCAGATTGGCCGGCTACACCTTC.

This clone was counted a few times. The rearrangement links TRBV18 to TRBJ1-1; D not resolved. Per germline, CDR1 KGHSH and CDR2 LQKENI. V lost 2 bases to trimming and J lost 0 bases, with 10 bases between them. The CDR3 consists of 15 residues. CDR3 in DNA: TGTGCCAGCTCACCAGGGTTTGAAGTGAACACTGAAGCTTTCTTT. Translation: CASSPGFEVNTEAFF.

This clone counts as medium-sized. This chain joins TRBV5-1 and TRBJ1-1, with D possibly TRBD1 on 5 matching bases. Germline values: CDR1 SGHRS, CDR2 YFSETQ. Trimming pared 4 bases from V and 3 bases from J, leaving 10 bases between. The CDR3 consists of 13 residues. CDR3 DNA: TGCGCCAGCAGCCAGGACACGTACACTGAAGCTTTCTTT. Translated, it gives CASSQDTYTEAFF.

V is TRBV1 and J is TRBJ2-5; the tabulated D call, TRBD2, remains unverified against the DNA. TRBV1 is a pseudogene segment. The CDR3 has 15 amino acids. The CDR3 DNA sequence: TGCACCAGCAGCCAAACCGGCTGGGAGGGGGAGACCCAGTACTTC. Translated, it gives CTSSQTGWEGETQYF.

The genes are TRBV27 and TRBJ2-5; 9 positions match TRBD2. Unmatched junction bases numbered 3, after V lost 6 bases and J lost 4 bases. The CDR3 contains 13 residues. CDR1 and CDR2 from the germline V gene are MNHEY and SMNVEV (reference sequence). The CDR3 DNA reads TGTGCCAGCAGCGGACTAGCGCGAGAGACCCAGTACTTC. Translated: CASSGLARETQYF.

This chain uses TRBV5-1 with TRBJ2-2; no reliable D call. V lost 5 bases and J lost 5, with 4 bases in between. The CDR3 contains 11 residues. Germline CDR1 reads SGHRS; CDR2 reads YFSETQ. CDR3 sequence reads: CASRETGELFF. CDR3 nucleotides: TGCGCCAGCAGGGAGACCGGGGAGCTGTTTTTT.

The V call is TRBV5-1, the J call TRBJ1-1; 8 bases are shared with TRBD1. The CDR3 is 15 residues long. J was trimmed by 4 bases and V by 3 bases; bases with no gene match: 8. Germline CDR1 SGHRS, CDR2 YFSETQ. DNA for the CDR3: TGCGCCAGCAGCTCCACGGACAGGGAGGGCACTGAAGCTTTCTTT. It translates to CASSSTDREGTEAFF.

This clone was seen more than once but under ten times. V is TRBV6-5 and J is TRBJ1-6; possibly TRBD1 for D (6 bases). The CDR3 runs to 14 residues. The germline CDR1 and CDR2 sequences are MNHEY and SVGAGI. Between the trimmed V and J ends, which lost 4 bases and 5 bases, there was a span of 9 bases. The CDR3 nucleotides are TGTGCCAGCAGTTTGACAGGCAATAATTCACCCCTCCACTTT. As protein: CASSLTGNNSPLHF.

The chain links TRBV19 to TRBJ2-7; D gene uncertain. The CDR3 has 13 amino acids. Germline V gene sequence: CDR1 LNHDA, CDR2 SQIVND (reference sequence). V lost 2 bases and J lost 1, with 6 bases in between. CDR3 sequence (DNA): TGTGCCAGTAGTATAAGCCTGTCCTACGAGCAGTACTTC. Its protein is CASSISLSYEQYF.

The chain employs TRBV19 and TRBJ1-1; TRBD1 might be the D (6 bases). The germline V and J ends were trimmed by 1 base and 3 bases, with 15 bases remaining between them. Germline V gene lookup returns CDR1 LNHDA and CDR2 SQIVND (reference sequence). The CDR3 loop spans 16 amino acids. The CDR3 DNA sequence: TGTGCCAGTAGTATAGGCACAGGGATGTCGGACACTGAAGCTTTCTTT. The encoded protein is CASSIGTGMSDTEAFF.

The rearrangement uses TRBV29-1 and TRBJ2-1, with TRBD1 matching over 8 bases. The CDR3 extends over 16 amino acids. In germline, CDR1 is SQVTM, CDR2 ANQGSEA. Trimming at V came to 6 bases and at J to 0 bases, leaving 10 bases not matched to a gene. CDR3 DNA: TGCAGCGTACGGCAGGGGGCCGCCATCTCCTACAATGAGCAGTTCTTC. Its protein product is CSVRQGAAISYNEQFF.

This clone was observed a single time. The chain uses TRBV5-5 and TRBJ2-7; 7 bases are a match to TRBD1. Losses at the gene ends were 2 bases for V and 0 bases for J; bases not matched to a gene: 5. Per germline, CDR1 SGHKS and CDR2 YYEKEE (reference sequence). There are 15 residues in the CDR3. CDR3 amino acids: CASSLQGRSSYEQYF. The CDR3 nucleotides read TGTGCCAGCAGCTTACAGGGGCGGAGCTCCTACGAGCAGTACTTC.

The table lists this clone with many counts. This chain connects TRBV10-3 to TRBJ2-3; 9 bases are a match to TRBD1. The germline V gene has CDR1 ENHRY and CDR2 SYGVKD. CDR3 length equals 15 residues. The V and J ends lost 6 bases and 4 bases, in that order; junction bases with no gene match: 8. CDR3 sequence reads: CAIRSPGQGPDTQYF. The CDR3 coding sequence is TGTGCCATCAGATCACCGGGACAGGGCCCAGATACGCAGTATTTT.

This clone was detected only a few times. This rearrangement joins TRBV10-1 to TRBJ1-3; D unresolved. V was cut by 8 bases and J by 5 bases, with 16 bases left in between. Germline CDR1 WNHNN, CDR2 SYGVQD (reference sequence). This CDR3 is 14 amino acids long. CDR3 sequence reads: CASLRTAVRNTIYF. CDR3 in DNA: TGCGCCAGCCTGAGGACTGCCGTGAGAAACACCATATATTTT.

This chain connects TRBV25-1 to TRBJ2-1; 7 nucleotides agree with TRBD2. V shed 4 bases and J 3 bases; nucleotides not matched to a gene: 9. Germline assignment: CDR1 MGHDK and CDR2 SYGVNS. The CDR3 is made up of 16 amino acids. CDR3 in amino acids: CASSGTRAGHYNEQFF. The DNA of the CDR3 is TGTGCCAGCAGTGGAACTAGAGCGGGGCACTACAATGAGCAGTTCTTC.

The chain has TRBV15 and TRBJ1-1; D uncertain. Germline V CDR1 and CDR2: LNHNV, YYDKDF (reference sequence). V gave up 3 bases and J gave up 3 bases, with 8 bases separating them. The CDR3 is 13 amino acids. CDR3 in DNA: TGTGCCACCAGCAGGCAGGAAGACACTGAAGCTTTCTTT. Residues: CATSRQEDTEAFF.

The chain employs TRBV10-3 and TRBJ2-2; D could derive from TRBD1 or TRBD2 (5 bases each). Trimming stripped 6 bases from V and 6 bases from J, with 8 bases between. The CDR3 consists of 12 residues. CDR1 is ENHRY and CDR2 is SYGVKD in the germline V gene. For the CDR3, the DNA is TGTGCCATCAGCGAGGGGTCCGGGGAGCTGTTTTTT. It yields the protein CAISEGSGELFF.

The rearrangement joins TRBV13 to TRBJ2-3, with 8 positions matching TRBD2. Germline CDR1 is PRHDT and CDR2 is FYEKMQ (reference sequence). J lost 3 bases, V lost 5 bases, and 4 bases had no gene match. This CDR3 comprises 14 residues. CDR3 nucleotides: TGTGCCAGCAGCCGTAGCGGGGAGACAGATACGCAGTATTTT. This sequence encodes CASSRSGETDTQYF.

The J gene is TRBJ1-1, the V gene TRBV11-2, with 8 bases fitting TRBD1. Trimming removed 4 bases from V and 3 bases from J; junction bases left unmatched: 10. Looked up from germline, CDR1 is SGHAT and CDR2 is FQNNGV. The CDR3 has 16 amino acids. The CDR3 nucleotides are TGTGCCAGCAGCTATACAGGGGGTAGGTGGGACACTGAAGCTTTCTTT. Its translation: CASSYTGGRWDTEAFF.

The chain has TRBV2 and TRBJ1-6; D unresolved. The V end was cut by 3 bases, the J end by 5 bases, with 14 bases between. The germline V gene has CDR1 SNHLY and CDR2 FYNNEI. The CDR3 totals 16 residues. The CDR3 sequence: CASSDPPHLNNSPLHF. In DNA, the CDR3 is TGTGCCAGCAGTGACCCTCCCCATCTTAATAATTCACCCCTCCACTTT.